The 21 T cell receptor beta chains given below trace back to one sample, sequenced in a study of T-cell reconstitution after alpha-beta-depleted transplantation in children. Unique molecular identifiers were incorporated into the prepared TCRbeta library. Each CDR3 protein gets one entry after TCRdb re-called the PCR reads with MiXCR. Among approximately 220,000 distinct CDR3 sequences listed, approximately 17% were seen once. The starting material was PBMCs, mostly from graft donor cells, obtained 360 days after TCRalphabeta/CD19-depleted stem cell transplant. These receptors all stem from a male patient under 10 years old who had a stem cell transplant for acute lymphoblastic leukemia, so the T cells may come from the graft donor.

This clonotype occurred a few times. The chain combines TRBV4-3 with TRBJ2-2; 11 bases map to TRBD1. Germline CDR1 and CDR2: LGHNA and YSLEER. The CDR3 runs 16 residues. V trimming: 4 bases; J trimming: 3 bases; junction bases outside the gene matches: 4. The CDR3 coding sequence is TGCGCCAGCAGCCCACAGGACAGGGGGCACACCGGGGAGCTGTTTTTT. It yields the protein CASSPQDRGHTGELFF.

This clonotype appeared a few times. The chain couples TRBV20-1 to TRBJ2-7, with 11 bases that match TRBD2. The V gene's germline CDR1 is DFQATT and CDR2 SNEGSKA (reference sequence). The CDR3 runs to 14 residues. Trimming removed 6 bases from V and 6 bases from J; junction bases left unmatched: 10. CDR3 bases: TGCAGTGCGCACCTACTAGCGGGAGTCTTCGAGCAGTACTTC. It yields the protein CSAHLLAGVFEQYF.

This clonotype was detected many times. The CDR3 sequence is CASSPGTGINEQFF. The CDR3 region has the DNA TGTGCCAGTAGCCCCGGGACAGGAATAAATGAGCAGTTCTTC. The rearrangement uses TRBV19 and TRBJ2-1; 8 nucleotides line up with TRBD1. The CDR3 contains 14 residues. Germline CDR1 and CDR2: LNHDA and SQIVND (reference sequence). Trimming cost V 6 bases and J 7 bases; bases outside gene matches: 8.

The chain couples TRBV7-7 to TRBJ2-3, with a tentative D call TRBD2 (5 bases). Trimming left V 1 base short and J 3 bases short, with 11 bases between. This CDR3 has 15 residues. Germline V gene sequence: CDR1 SSHAT, CDR2 FNYEAQ (reference sequence). The CDR3 sequence: CASSLGSGETDTQYF. CDR3 coding DNA: TGTGCCAGCAGCTTAGGCTCCGGGGAAACAGATACGCAGTATTTT.

This clonotype has ten or more counts. The chain couples TRBV29-1 to TRBJ2-4; 7 bases are a match to TRBD2. J was trimmed by 0 bases and V by 6 bases; bases with no gene match: 14. Germline assignment: CDR1 SQVTM and CDR2 ANQGSEA. The CDR3 length is 17 residues. CDR3 coding DNA: TGCAGCGTCCCGGCAGCGGGGCCGATGCTAGCCAAAAACATTCAGTACTTC. This encodes CSVPAAGPMLAKNIQYF.

CDR3 sequence (DNA): TGTGCCAGCAGCTCGAGGCGGGGGGCATGGGGCTACACCTTC. This gives the protein CASSSRRGAWGYTF. This chain uses TRBV7-9 with TRBJ1-2; weak D call: TRBD1 (6 bases). The CDR3 length is 14 residues. Per the germline V gene, CDR1 is SEHNR and CDR2 is FQNEAQ (reference sequence). V dropped 4 bases and J dropped 8 bases, with 17 bases sitting between them.

Here the CDR3 DNA reads TGCAGTGCTAGGTGGCACGAGACCCCCGTCTCCGAGCAGTACTTC. This translates into CSARWHETPVSEQYF. The chain combines TRBV20-1 with TRBJ2-7, with D unresolved. CDR3 size: 15 residues. V dropped 3 bases and J dropped 6 bases, with 21 bases sitting between them. Germline CDR1 and CDR2: DFQATT and SNEGSKA (reference sequence).

This clonotype has only a few counts. The rearrangement joins TRBV10-3 to TRBJ2-2, with D possibly TRBD1 on 6 matching bases. In germline, CDR1 is ENHRY, CDR2 SYGVKD. CDR3 length equals 16 residues. The germline V and J ends were trimmed by 3 bases and 4 bases, with 15 bases remaining between them. The CDR3 loop reads CAISDRNDRSTGELFF. In DNA form, the CDR3 reads TGTGCCATCAGTGACAGGAATGACAGGAGCACCGGGGAGCTGTTTTTT.

The table lists this clonotype with a few counts. The chain recombines TRBV14 with TRBJ2-1; TRBD1 matches at 7 bases. Germline-derived CDR1 and CDR2 are SGHDN and FVKESK. The CDR3 has 17 residues. The V gene end was trimmed by 4 bases and the J gene end by 0 bases; junction bases not matched to a gene: 9. CDR3 nucleotides: TGTGCCAGCAGCCCCAGGGGGTTGGGGAACTCCTACAATGAGCAGTTCTTC. This translates into CASSPRGLGNSYNEQFF.

In this sample, this clonotype turned up many times. The chain recombines TRBV2 with TRBJ2-3; TRBD2 matches at 14 bases. Trimming took 6 bases from V and 1 from J; bases not matched to a gene: 0. Germline V lookup: CDR1 SNHLY, CDR2 FYNNEI. The CDR3 consists of 15 residues. The CDR3 sequence: CASRGLAGGTDTQYF. The DNA for the CDR3 is TGTGCCAGCAGGGGACTAGCGGGAGGCACAGATACGCAGTATTTT.

This clonotype occurred many times. The chain employs TRBV10-3 and TRBJ2-7; possible D gene TRBD2, 6 bases. This CDR3 has 13 residues. CDR1 ENHRY and CDR2 SYGVKD come from the germline V gene. Trimming took 6 bases from V and 0 from J, leaving 9 bases between them. The CDR3 DNA reads TGTGCCATCAGCTACGGGGGCTCCTACGAGCAGTACTTC. Protein sequence: CAISYGGSYEQYF.

The J gene is TRBJ2-3, the V gene TRBV7-6; D may be TRBD2 (5 bases). CDR1 and CDR2 from the germline V gene are SGHVS and FNYEAQ. The CDR3 is 14 residues long. V was shortened by 3 bases and J by 0 bases, with 7 bases between the two germline ends. As DNA, the CDR3 is TGTGCCAGCAGCTTTGGAGGTAGCACAGATACGCAGTATTTT. It encodes CASSFGGSTDTQYF.

This clonotype was counted once. The rearrangement joins TRBV4-3 to TRBJ2-3, with D perhaps TRBD1 or TRBD2 (6 bases each). Germline values: CDR1 LGHNA, CDR2 YSLEER. This CDR3 is 15 amino acids long. Deletions cut 1 base from V and 4 bases from J, with 12 bases between. The CDR3, as DNA: TGCGCCAGCAGCCAAGTCGGGGGCAGCCCAGATACGCAGTATTTT. Protein sequence: CASSQVGGSPDTQYF.

The chain has TRBV20-1 and TRBJ2-3; D is unclear. The ends were cut back, 0 bases at V and 3 bases at J, with 10 bases in the middle. Germline lookup yields CDR1 DFQATT and CDR2 SNEGSKA (reference sequence). CDR3 length equals 14 residues. In DNA form, the CDR3 reads TGCAGTGCTAGAGATCTTGCGGTAACAGATACGCAGTATTTT. Translation: CSARDLAVTDTQYF.

The chain uses TRBV9 and TRBJ2-1; D gene ambiguous. Germline lookup yields CDR1 SGDLS and CDR2 YYNGEE. Trimming stripped 0 bases from V and 9 bases from J, with 16 bases between. This CDR3 has 15 amino acids. CDR3 residues: CASSVEAVKSAEQFF. DNA of the CDR3: TGTGCCAGCAGCGTAGAGGCTGTTAAATCCGCTGAGCAGTTCTTC.

This clonotype was detected only a few times. This rearrangement joins TRBV28 to TRBJ2-2; tentatively, D is TRBD2 (5 bases). The length of the CDR3 is 13 residues. Per germline, CDR1 MDHEN and CDR2 SYDVKM. V was clipped by 8 bases and J by 3 bases, with 10 bases between them. The CDR3 region is CASPAADTGELFF. The CDR3 region has the DNA TGTGCCAGCCCAGCGGCTGACACCGGGGAGCTGTTTTTT.

The chain carries TRBV10-3 and TRBJ2-1; 9 bases match TRBD2. Germline assignment: CDR1 ENHRY and CDR2 SYGVKD. V dropped 7 bases and J dropped 4; count of bases not matched to a gene: 5. CDR3 length equals 14 residues. This CDR3 is CAIKSGGLYNEQFF. CDR3 DNA sequence: TGTGCCATCAAAAGCGGGGGGCTTTACAATGAGCAGTTCTTC.

This clonotype showed up just a few times. CDR3 residues: CASRFSGGTDTQYF. For the CDR3, the DNA is TGTGCCAGCAGGTTTAGCGGGGGGACAGATACGCAGTATTTT. The chain carries TRBV7-2 and TRBJ2-3; TRBD2 agrees at 10 bases. Germline V CDR1 and CDR2: SGHTA, FQGNSA. This CDR3 has 14 residues. V dropped 6 bases and J dropped 3; count of bases not matched to a gene: 3.

The genes are TRBV9 and TRBJ2-5; D is uncertain. The germline V gene encodes CDR1 SGDLS and CDR2 YYNGEE. The CDR3 covers 14 residues. Trimming took 2 bases from V and 0 from J, leaving 8 bases between them. CDR3 coding DNA: TGTGCCAGCAGCGTTCCGGGCAACCAAGAGACCCAGTACTTC. It yields the protein CASSVPGNQETQYF.

V usage is TRBV28 and J usage is TRBJ2-3; 7 bases agree with TRBD2. The germline V gene encodes CDR1 MDHEN and CDR2 SYDVKM. The V gene end was trimmed by 10 bases and the J gene end by 1 base; junction bases not matched to a gene: 2. This CDR3 comprises 12 residues. The CDR3 is CATGGGTDTQYF. The CDR3 nucleotides are TGTGCCACGGGGGGAGGCACAGATACGCAGTATTTT. Full variable domain (remainder filled in from reference TRBV28 and TRBJ2-3): DVKVTQSSRYLVKRTGEKVFLECVQDMDHENMFWYRQDPGLGLRLIYFSYDVKMKEKGDIPEGYSVSREKKERFSLILESASTNQTSMYLCATGGGTDTQYFGPGTRLTVL.

This clonotype came up a few times. The rearrangement joins TRBV6-1 to TRBJ2-5; D tentatively reads TRBD1 or TRBD2 (5 bases each). CDR1 and CDR2 from the germline V gene are MNHNS and SASEGT. The CDR3 loop spans 13 amino acids. V was clipped by 5 bases and J by 4 bases, with 11 bases between them. The chain's CDR3 is CASSRDRRETQYF. CDR3 nucleotide sequence: TGTGCCAGCAGTAGGGACCGCCGAGAGACCCAGTACTTC.